Following are 9 T cell receptor beta chains from one sample sequenced in a study of response to subunit inactivated influenza vaccine. One entry per CDR3 protein results from TCRdb running MiXCR on the RT-PCR reads. The sample includes about 620,000 distinct CDR3 sequences, approximately 10% of them seen just once. These records were also assigned to another study, of T cells expressing NK-cell markers. That work states: Template switching by 5'RACE with UMIs generated the TCR beta cDNA.

The sequencing here drew on PBMCs from blood, taken on the day of vaccination. The receptors derive from a man aged 50 or older who received an inactivated influenza vaccine.

This chain connects TRBV30 to TRBJ1-5; 10 bases are a match to TRBD1. The V gene's germline CDR1 is GTSNPN and CDR2 SVGIG (reference sequence). The CDR3 runs to 15 residues. After removal of 2 bases from V and 6 bases from J, the junction contained 7 bases not matched to a gene. The CDR3 spells CAWSPGQGRFQPQHF. The CDR3, as DNA: TGTGCCTGGAGTCCGGGACAGGGGAGATTTCAGCCCCAGCATTTT.

With respect to this clonotype: The CDR3 ends on some other residue instead of the conserved phenylalanine or tryptophan, so this is likely a read error. Because the CDR3's place on the DNA is in doubt, the DNA is left out and the CDR3 is given as listed by TCRdb. V usage is TRBV27 and J usage is TRBJ2-7; the table's TRBD1 call for D was not verified on the DNA. The CDR3 length equals 10 residues, ends included. In germline, CDR1 is MNHEY, CDR2 SMNVEV (reference sequence). CDR3 sequence: CAINEDRGRL.

This clonotype was counted ten times or more. The gene calls are TRBV5-1 and TRBJ2-1; 10 bases align to TRBD2. V gave up 0 bases and J gave up 2 bases; unmatched junction bases: 5. CDR1 and CDR2 from the germline V gene are SGHRS and YFSETQ. This CDR3 is 17 amino acids long. The CDR3 DNA sequence: TGCGCCAGCAGCTTGGGCCTAGCGGGAGAGGCCTACAATGAGCAGTTCTTC. Residues: CASSLGLAGEAYNEQFF.

Concerning this clonotype itself: A read error is possible here, since a much larger clone lies one base away. This chain connects TRBV5-1 to TRBJ2-5, with a possible D match to TRBD1 (6 bases). Trimming pared 7 bases from V and 2 bases from J, leaving 15 bases between. Germline CDR1 and CDR2: SGHRS and YFSETQ. The CDR3 consists of 14 residues. CDR3: CASEKGDQQETQYF. CDR3 sequence (DNA): TGCGCCAGCGAAAAGGGGGACCAACAAGAGACCCAGTACTTC.

This clonotype was observed a handful of times. J is TRBJ1-1 and V is TRBV18, with 7 bases that match TRBD1. This CDR3 region has 16 residues. Trimming at V came to 2 bases and at J to 1 base, leaving 7 bases not matched to a gene. Looked up from germline, CDR1 is KGHSH and CDR2 is LQKENI. The CDR3 nucleotides read TGTGCCAGCTCACCAGCGGCAGGGGGTAGGAACACTGAAGCTTTCTTT. The encoded protein is CASSPAAGGRNTEAFF.

CDR3 sequence: CASRLFQETQYF. The CDR3 DNA is TGTGCCAGCCGGCTCTTCCAAGAGACCCAGTACTTC. The chain joins TRBV6-6 to TRBJ2-5; D remains ambiguous. The CDR3 covers 12 residues. CDR1 MNHNY and CDR2 SVGAGI come from the germline V gene (reference sequence). Trimming pared 8 bases from V and 1 base from J, leaving 8 bases between.

This clonotype was picked up a small number of times. The chain recombines TRBV4-2 with TRBJ2-1; no definite D call. Trimming left V 6 bases short and J 0 bases short, with 15 bases between. Germline-derived CDR1 and CDR2 are LGHNA and YNFKEQ. The length of the CDR3 is 16 residues. CDR3 amino acids: CASRSDGESSYNEQFF. The CDR3 bases are TGTGCCAGCAGGTCCGACGGCGAAAGCTCCTACAATGAGCAGTTCTTC.

This clonotype was recorded at least ten times. The V gene is TRBV18, the J gene TRBJ2-1; 14 bases are a match to TRBD2. Germline CDR1 is KGHSH and CDR2 is LQKENI. J lost 4 bases, V lost 5 bases, and 4 bases had no gene match. The CDR3 runs to 16 residues. The CDR3 here is CASSTGLAGVYNEQFF. The CDR3 coding sequence is TGTGCCAGCTCAACGGGACTAGCGGGAGTGTACAATGAGCAGTTCTTC.

About this clonotype: An end of the junction differs from the germline gene, which may be a read error. This chain uses TRBV10-2 with TRBJ2-5, with D maybe TRBD1 (6 bases). In germline, CDR1 is WSHSY, CDR2 SAAADI. The length of the CDR3 is 15 residues. The CDR3 DNA follows: TGCGCCAGCAGTCAGTCTCAGGGGTCTAGGGAGACCCAGTACTTC. This sequence encodes CASSQSQGSRETQYF.